A selection of T cell receptor beta chains follows, all from one sample in a study of long-term antiretroviral therapy in people with HIV. Only in-frame clones appear in the TCRdb table, and some are missing; sequencing was by immunoSEQ multiplex PCR. The sample contains fewer than 20,000 clones, roughly four fifths of which appear only once. Material: unsorted PBMCs, obtained 0.1 years after starting antiretroviral therapy. The receptor source for this set is a man between 18 and 35 years old with HIV. CDR3s include the opening cysteine and the closing phenylalanine or tryptophan. The order of the fields is clone size, V gene, CDR3 length, CDR3 protein. Expanded clones are given a class, and other clones once, few, many or no size at all.

NA	TRBV4-2	18	CASSPTLYREASTDTQYF
NA	TRBV2	14	CASRKGASDEKLFF
NA	TRBV5-4	17	CASSFPRTSGGAGELFF
few	TRBV19	15	CASSTPSQGAETQYF
NA	TRBV6-5	15	CACSTNRGFSDTQYF
NA	TRBV5-4	15	CASSFGAGGRDEQFF
NA	TRBV27	13	CASRRTAGGELFF
NA	TRBV20-1	11	CSARETYEQYF
few	TRBV10-3	15	CAISEVSGRNPQQYF
NA	TRBV6-5	15	CASSYDKSSYNEQFF
NA	TRBV6-6	16	CASSYQSGPGNQPQHF
NA	TRBV19	15	CASSIDRSSYNEQFF
NA	TRBV6-5	12	CASSYGTGEQYF
NA	TRBV18	16	CASSPTGQGSSGELFF
NA	TRBV7-9	13	CASSASIIYEQYF
NA	TRBV19	15	CASSPSRESGNTIYF
few	TRBV5-1	15	CASNGDPSSYNEQFF
NA	TRBV7-2	14	CASSFGTGPSGQFF